The 27 T cell receptor beta chains presented below share a single source sample, sequenced in a study of blood T cell repertoires in COVID-19. The protocol was immunoSEQ multiplex PCR, while the TCRdb copy is restricted to in-frame clones and leaves out a portion. This table holds some 150,000 clones, 88% found once. Sequencing was performed on peripheral blood. Receptors originate from a woman aged 65 to 85 with acute or convalescent COVID-19.

The chain is built from TRBV7-8 and TRBJ1-3; 7 nucleotides line up with TRBD1. V was pared by 5 bases and J by 0 bases, with 7 bases of the junction left unmatched. Germline V CDR1 and CDR2: SGHVS, FQNEAQ. The length of the CDR3 is 16 residues. CDR3 DNA sequence: TGTGCCAGCAGCCAGGACAGGCGTAACTCTGGAAACACCATATATTTT. It translates to CASSQDRRNSGNTIYF.

V gene TRBV5-1 combines with J gene TRBJ1-4; 7 bases align to TRBD1. This CDR3 is built from 16 residues. The ends lost 2 bases at V and 7 bases at J; junction bases unmatched: 11. Germline V gives CDR1 SGHRS, CDR2 YFSETQ. The CDR3 nucleotides are TGCGCCAGCAGCTTCGGTACGACAGGGCAGCGTGAAAAACTGTTTTTT. Translated: CASSFGTTGQREKLFF. Full variable domain (outside the CDR3, taken from reference TRBV5-1 and TRBJ1-4): KAGVTQTPRYLIKTRGQQVTLSCSPISGHRSVSWYQQTPGQGLQFLFEYFSETQRNKGNFPGRFSGRQFSNSRSEMNVSTLELGDSALYLCASSFGTTGQREKLFFGSGTQLSVL.

This clone appeared once. The CDR3 DNA reads as TGTGCCAGCAGATACCTGGACAGTACCGGTTCACCCCTCCACTTT. Protein: CASRYLDSTGSPLHF. The chain links TRBV28 to TRBJ1-6; possible D gene TRBD1, 6 bases. V was trimmed by 6 bases and J by 9 bases, leaving 18 bases between them. Germline V gives CDR1 MDHEN, CDR2 SYDVKM. This CDR3 spans 15 amino acids.

This clone appeared a single time. V gene TRBV28 combines with J gene TRBJ2-7; 10 bases fit TRBD1. V shed 2 bases, J shed 7 bases, and the junction held 8 bases outside the gene matches. Per the germline V gene, CDR1 is MDHEN and CDR2 is SYDVKM. CDR3 length: 15 amino acids. The DNA for the CDR3 is TGTGCCAGCAGTTTAGCGGGGACAGGGGCAGGGGAGCAGTACTTC. This translates into CASSLAGTGAGEQYF.

The V gene is TRBV19, the J gene TRBJ1-2; D possibly corresponds to TRBD1 (6 bases). The germline V and J ends were trimmed by 6 bases and 4 bases, with 15 bases remaining between them. CDR3 length: 14 amino acids. The germline gives CDR1 LNHDA, CDR2 SQIVND (reference sequence). The CDR3 loop is CASRGLGQLYGYTF. CDR3 in DNA: TGTGCCAGTAGGGGTCTCGGACAGCTCTATGGCTACACCTTC.

This clone occurred once. This chain links TRBV5-4 with TRBJ2-5; D ambiguous. Per germline, CDR1 SGHNT and CDR2 YYREEE (reference sequence). The V gene lost 4 bases and the J gene lost 3 bases, with 13 bases spanning the gap. The CDR3 spans 14 residues. CDR3 protein: CASSGSWRKETQYF. The CDR3 DNA reads TGTGCCAGCAGCGGTAGTTGGAGAAAAGAGACCCAGTACTTC.

The gene calls are TRBV24-1 and TRBJ2-3, with a weak D call TRBD2 (6 bases). V was shortened by 6 bases and J by 2 bases, with 11 bases between the two germline ends. There are 14 residues in the CDR3. Germline CDR1 reads KGHDR; CDR2 reads SFDVKD. The CDR3 DNA reads as TGTGCCACCAGTTACGGAGGGGACACAGATACGCAGTATTTT. It translates to CATSYGGDTDTQYF.

V gene TRBV3-1 (or the pseudogene TRBV3-2) combines with J gene TRBJ1-3; 10 bases map to TRBD1. The length of the CDR3 is 19 residues. Trimming cost V 0 bases and J 0 bases; bases outside gene matches: 8. CDR1 is LGHDT and CDR2 is YNNKEL in the germline V gene (reference sequence). As DNA, the CDR3 is TGTGCCAGCAGCCAAGATGGGACAGGGGACCGAGTCTCTGGAAACACCATATATTTT. It codes for CASSQDGTGDRVSGNTIYF.

CDR3 protein: CASSSGTGGRTEAFF. In DNA, the CDR3 is TGTGCCAGCAGTTCCGGGACAGGGGGCAGGACTGAAGCTTTCTTT. The V call is TRBV6-5, the J call TRBJ1-1; 12 nucleotides match TRBD1. Per germline, CDR1 MNHEY and CDR2 SVGAGI. This CDR3 comprises 15 residues. J gave up 5 bases and V 4 bases, and 5 bases lay outside the gene matches.

The chain recombines TRBV21-1 with TRBJ2-5; the table's D call, TRBD1, has no DNA check behind it. TRBV21-1 is labeled a pseudogene. CDR3 length: 14 residues. CDR3 in amino acids: CASSTGTGEETQYF. The CDR3 nucleotides are TGTGCCAGCAGCACCGGGACAGGGGAAGAGACCCAGTACTTC.

The chain is built from TRBV28 and TRBJ1-1, with D possibly being TRBD1 (6 bases). CDR3 length: 15 residues. V was cut by 4 bases and J by 2 bases, with 14 bases left in between. Per germline, CDR1 MDHEN and CDR2 SYDVKM. CDR3 in amino acids: CASSYPSGANTEAFF. CDR3 coding DNA: TGTGCCAGCAGTTACCCCTCAGGGGCTAACACTGAAGCTTTCTTT. Drawing the rest from reference TRBV28 and TRBJ1-1, the complete variable domain is DVKVTQSSRYLVKRTGEKVFLECVQDMDHENMFWYRQDPGLGLRLIYFSYDVKMKEKGDIPEGYSVSREKKERFSLILESASTNQTSMYLCASSYPSGANTEAFFGQGTRLTVV.

The chain combines TRBV2 with TRBJ2-7; 7 nucleotides match TRBD1. Looked up from germline, CDR1 is SNHLY and CDR2 is FYNNEI. The CDR3 totals 13 residues. Trimming cost V 6 bases and J 4 bases; bases outside gene matches: 6. The CDR3 reads CASSLRQGYEQYV. The DNA for the CDR3 is TGTGCCAGCAGCCTACGACAGGGATACGAGCAGTACGTC.

The rearrangement links TRBV6-4 to TRBJ2-1, with 7 nucleotides matching TRBD1. CDR1 MRHNA and CDR2 SNTAGT come from the germline V gene. After removal of 0 bases from V and 4 bases from J, the junction contained 3 bases not matched to a gene. The CDR3 loop spans 15 amino acids. The CDR3 sequence is CASSDSRGSYNEQFF. As DNA, the CDR3 is TGTGCCAGCAGTGACTCCAGGGGGTCGTACAATGAGCAGTTCTTC.

This clone was detected once. The chain uses TRBV18 and TRBJ2-2, with TRBD2 matching 9 bases. The CDR3 has 16 residues. V lost 2 bases and J lost 5; bases outside the gene matches: 6. The germline V gene has CDR1 KGHSH and CDR2 LQKENI. This CDR3 reads CASSPDAGGRTGELFF. In nucleotides, the CDR3 is TGTGCCAGCTCACCAGATGCGGGGGGGCGAACCGGGGAGCTGTTTTTT.

This clone was seen a single time. V and J are TRBV5-1 and TRBJ1-2, with D maybe TRBD1 (5 bases). This CDR3 has 14 amino acids. Per germline, CDR1 SGHRS and CDR2 YFSETQ. V shed 3 bases and J shed 7 bases, with 16 bases lying between them. The CDR3 DNA sequence: TGCGCCAGCAGCTCTCTCACGGAGGGGATTGGCTACACCTTC. Translated: CASSSLTEGIGYTF.

The chain couples TRBV29-1 to TRBJ1-3, with TRBD1 as a possible D gene (6 bases). This CDR3 contains 13 residues. Germline lookup yields CDR1 SQVTM and CDR2 ANQGSEA. Trimming took off 6 bases at V and 1 base at J, with 10 bases between the two ends. The CDR3 DNA reads as TGCAGCGTGGCCGGGACATCTGGAAACACCATATATTTT. Encoded protein: CSVAGTSGNTIYF. The full variable domain, its missing parts supplied by reference TRBV29-1 and TRBJ1-3, is SAVISQKPSRDICQRGTSLTIQCQVDSQVTMMFWYRQQPGQSLTLIATANQGSEATYESGFVIDKFPISRPNLTFSTLTVSNMSPEDSSIYLCSVAGTSGNTIYFGEGSWLTVV.

This rearrangement joins TRBV21-1 to TRBJ2-5; no check of the table's D call, TRBD1, against the DNA was made. TRBV21-1 is assigned pseudogene status. The CDR3 is 14 amino acids. The chain's CDR3 is CARGGDRVKETQYF. The CDR3 DNA reads as TGTGCCAGGGGGGGCGACAGGGTTAAAGAGACCCAGTACTTC.

V is TRBV7-3 and J is TRBJ1-1; maybe TRBD1 (5 bases). Trimming cost V 5 bases and J 1 base, with 17 bases left between them. The CDR3 is 16 amino acids. In germline, CDR1 is SGHTA, CDR2 FQGTGA. CDR3 sequence: CASSPGGRLRNTEAFF. CDR3 bases: TGTGCCAGCAGCCCCGGGGGACGGCTAAGGAACACTGAAGCTTTCTTT.

The gene calls are TRBV5-6 and TRBJ2-7; TRBD2 might be the D (6 bases). Germline lookup yields CDR1 SGHDT and CDR2 YYEEEE. V was clipped by 1 base and J by 0 bases, with 11 bases between them. The CDR3 covers 15 residues. The CDR3 DNA reads TGTGCCAGCAGCTTGTTGGGGGGTCCCTCCTACGAGCAGTACGTC. Translating it yields CASSLLGGPSYEQYV.

There are a few counts of this clone. The CDR3 spells CSVEGGQGTSYEQYF. The CDR3 nucleotides are TGCAGCGTTGAGGGTGGACAGGGTACTTCCTACGAGCAGTACTTC. The gene calls are TRBV29-1 and TRBJ2-7, with 8 bases that match TRBD1. This CDR3 is built from 15 residues. V was pared by 3 bases and J by 1 base, with 8 bases of the junction left unmatched. Germline loops: CDR1 SQVTM, CDR2 ANQGSEA.

This clone was found once. This chain links TRBV2 with TRBJ2-2; a possible D gene is TRBD1 (6 bases). Trimming cost V 6 bases and J 4 bases, with 12 bases left between them. The CDR3 is made up of 14 amino acids. Germline values: CDR1 SNHLY, CDR2 FYNNEI. CDR3 residues: CASRYRDGTGELFF. The CDR3 DNA is TGTGCCAGCAGGTACAGGGATGGCACCGGGGAGCTGTTTTTT.

Written as DNA, the CDR3 is TGTGCCAGCAGCTTAGTGGGCAGGGGGCCAGCCAAAAACATTCAGTACTTC. Protein: CASSLVGRGPAKNIQYF. The V and J genes are TRBV7-2 and TRBJ2-4; 8 bases match TRBD1. CDR3 length equals 17 residues. Trimming took 1 base from V and 0 from J; bases not matched to a gene: 5. Per germline, CDR1 SGHTA and CDR2 FQGNSA.

V is TRBV2 and J is TRBJ2-7; D is perhaps TRBD1 (6 bases). Germline V gene data show CDR1 as SNHLY and CDR2 as FYNNEI. V lost 6 bases to trimming and J lost 1 base, with 13 bases between them. CDR3 length equals 14 residues. For the CDR3, the DNA is TGTGCCAGCAGACAGGGTTCCACTTCCTACGAGCAGTACGTC. Translated, it gives CASRQGSTSYEQYV.

This chain uses TRBV28 with TRBJ2-7; D is uncertain. The CDR3 sequence is 13 residues long. Germline assignment: CDR1 MDHEN and CDR2 SYDVKM. V was pared by 6 bases and J by 3 bases, with 12 bases between. CDR3 protein: CASSSVQRYEQYV. DNA for the CDR3: TGTGCCAGCAGCTCCGTACAACGCTACGAGCAGTACGTC.

The chain has TRBV7-9 and TRBJ1-5; 7 positions match TRBD1. The germline gives CDR1 SEHNR, CDR2 FQNEAQ (reference sequence). V shed 4 bases and J 7 bases; nucleotides not matched to a gene: 10. There are 15 residues in the CDR3. The CDR3 here is CASSSQGAGGQPQHF. CDR3 DNA: TGTGCCAGCAGCTCACAAGGGGCAGGGGGGCAGCCCCAGCATTTT.

The CDR3 coding sequence is TGCGCCAGCCGCAGCGGAGCCTCTAATGAAAAACTGTTTTTT. Residues: CASRSGASNEKLFF. This chain uses TRBV5-1 with TRBJ1-4; D ambiguous. The CDR3 totals 14 residues. Germline V lookup: CDR1 SGHRS, CDR2 YFSETQ. With 7 bases removed from V and 3 bases from J, the gap between germline ends came to 13 bases.

V and J are TRBV2 and TRBJ1-5, with D perhaps TRBD1 (6 bases). V lost 9 bases, J lost 3 bases, and 15 bases lay in between. Germline V gives CDR1 SNHLY, CDR2 FYNNEI. The CDR3 is 14 residues long. The CDR3 protein is CASVRDKVNQPQHF. The CDR3, as DNA: TGTGCCAGTGTCCGGGACAAGGTCAATCAGCCCCAGCATTTT.